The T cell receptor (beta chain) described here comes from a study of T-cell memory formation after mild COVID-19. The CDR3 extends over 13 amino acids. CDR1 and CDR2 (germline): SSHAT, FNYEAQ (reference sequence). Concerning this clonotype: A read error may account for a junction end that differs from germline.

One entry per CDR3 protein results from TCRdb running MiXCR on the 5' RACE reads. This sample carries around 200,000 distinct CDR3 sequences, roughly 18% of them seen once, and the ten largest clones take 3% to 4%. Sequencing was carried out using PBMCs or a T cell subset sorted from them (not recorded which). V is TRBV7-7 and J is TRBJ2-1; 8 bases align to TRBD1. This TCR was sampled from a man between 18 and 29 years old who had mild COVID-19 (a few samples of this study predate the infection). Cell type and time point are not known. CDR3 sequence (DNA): TGTGCTAGCAGCTTGGACAGGGCGAATGAGCAGTTCTTC. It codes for CASSLDRANEQFF. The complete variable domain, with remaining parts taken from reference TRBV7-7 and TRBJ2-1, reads GAGVSQSPRYKVTKRGQDVTLRCDPISSHATLYWYQQALGQGPEFLTYFNYEAQPDKSGLPSDRFSAERPEGSISTLTIQRTEQRDSAMYRCASSLDRANEQFFGPGTRLTVL.